The source of this T cell receptor (beta chain) is a study of CD8 T cells in ankylosing spondylitis. Study outcomes and limitations: A motif of roughly 8 highly homologous TCR beta variants was seen as apparently characteristic of ankylosing spondylitis blood.

Trimming cost V 0 bases and J 1 base, with 12 bases left between them. Germline lookup yields CDR1 DFQATT and CDR2 SNEGSKA (reference sequence). This CDR3 has 15 amino acids. Of note for this clonotype: What it binds is unknown.

In TCRdb, the 5' RACE reads were re-called with MiXCR into one record per CDR3 protein. The sample holds around 140,000 distinct CDR3 sequences; about a sixth are singletons and the top ten take 33%. The receptor's source is a male donor with ankylosing spondylitis. V is TRBV20-1 and J is TRBJ1-2, with D possibly matching TRBD1 (6 bases). Sequencing used blood, either unsorted or a sorted T cell fraction (not recorded which). CDR3 sequence: CSARDYGGGNYGYTF. The CDR3, as DNA: TGCAGTGCTAGAGATTACGGGGGCGGTAACTATGGCTACACCTTC.